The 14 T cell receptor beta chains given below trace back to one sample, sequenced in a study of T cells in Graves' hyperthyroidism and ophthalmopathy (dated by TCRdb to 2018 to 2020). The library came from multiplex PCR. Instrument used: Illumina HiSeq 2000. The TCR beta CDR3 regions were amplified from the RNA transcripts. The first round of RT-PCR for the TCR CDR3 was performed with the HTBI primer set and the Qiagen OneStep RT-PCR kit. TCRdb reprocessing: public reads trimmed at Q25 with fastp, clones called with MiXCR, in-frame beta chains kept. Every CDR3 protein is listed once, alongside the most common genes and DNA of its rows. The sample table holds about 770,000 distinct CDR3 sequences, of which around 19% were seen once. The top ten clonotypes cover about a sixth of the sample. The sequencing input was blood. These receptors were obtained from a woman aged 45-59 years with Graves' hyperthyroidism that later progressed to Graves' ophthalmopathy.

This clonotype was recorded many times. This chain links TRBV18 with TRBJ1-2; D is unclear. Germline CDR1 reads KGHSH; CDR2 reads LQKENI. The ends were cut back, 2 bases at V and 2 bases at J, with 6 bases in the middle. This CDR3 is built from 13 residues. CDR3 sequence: CASSPDENYGYTF. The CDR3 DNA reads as TGTGCCAGCTCACCAGACGAGAACTATGGCTACACCTTC.

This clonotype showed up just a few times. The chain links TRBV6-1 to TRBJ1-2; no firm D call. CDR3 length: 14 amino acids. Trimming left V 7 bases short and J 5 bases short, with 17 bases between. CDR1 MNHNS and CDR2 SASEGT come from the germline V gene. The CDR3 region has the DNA TGTGCCAGCATCTCCAAGGACGGATCGTATGGCTACACCTTC. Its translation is CASISKDGSYGYTF.

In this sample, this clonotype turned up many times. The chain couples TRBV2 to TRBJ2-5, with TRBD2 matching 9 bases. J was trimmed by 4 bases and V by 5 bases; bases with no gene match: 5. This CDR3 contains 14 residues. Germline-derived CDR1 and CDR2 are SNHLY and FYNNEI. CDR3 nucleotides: TGTGCCAGCAGTAGTCTAGCGGGGAGAGAGACCCAGTACTTC. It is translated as CASSSLAGRETQYF.

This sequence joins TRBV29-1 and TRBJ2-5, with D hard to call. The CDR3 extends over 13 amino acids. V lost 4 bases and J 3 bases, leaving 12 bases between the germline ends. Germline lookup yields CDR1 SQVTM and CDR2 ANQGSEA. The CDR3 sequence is CSVAGRLKETQYF. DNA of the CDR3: TGCAGCGTTGCAGGACGTCTTAAAGAGACCCAGTACTTC.

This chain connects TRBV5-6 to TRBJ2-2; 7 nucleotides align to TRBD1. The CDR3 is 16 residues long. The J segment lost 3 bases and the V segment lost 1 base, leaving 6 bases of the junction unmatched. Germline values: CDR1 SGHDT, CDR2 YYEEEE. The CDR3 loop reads CASSLTGVADTGELFF. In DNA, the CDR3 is TGTGCCAGCAGCTTGACAGGGGTTGCAGACACCGGGGAGCTGTTTTTT. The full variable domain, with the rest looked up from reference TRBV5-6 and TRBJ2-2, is DAGVTQSPTHLIKTRGQQVTLRCSPKSGHDTVSWYQQALGQGPQFIFQYYEEEERQRGNFPDRFSGHQFPNYSSELNVNALLLGDSALYLCASSLTGVADTGELFFGEGSRLTVL.

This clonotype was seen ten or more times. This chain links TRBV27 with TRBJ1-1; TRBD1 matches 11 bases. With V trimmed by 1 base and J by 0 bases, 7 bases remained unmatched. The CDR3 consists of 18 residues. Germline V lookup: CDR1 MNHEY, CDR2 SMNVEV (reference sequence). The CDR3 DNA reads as TGTGCCAGCAGTTTATTAGGGACAGGGGGGGTTATGAACACTGAAGCTTTCTTT. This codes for CASSLLGTGGVMNTEAFF.

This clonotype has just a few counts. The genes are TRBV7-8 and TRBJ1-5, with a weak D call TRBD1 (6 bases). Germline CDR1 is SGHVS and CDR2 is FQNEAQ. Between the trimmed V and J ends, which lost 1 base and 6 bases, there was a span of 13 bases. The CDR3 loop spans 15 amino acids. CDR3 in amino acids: CASSLEGGVTQPQHF. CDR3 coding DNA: TGTGCCAGCAGCTTAGAGGGGGGTGTCACTCAGCCCCAGCATTTT.

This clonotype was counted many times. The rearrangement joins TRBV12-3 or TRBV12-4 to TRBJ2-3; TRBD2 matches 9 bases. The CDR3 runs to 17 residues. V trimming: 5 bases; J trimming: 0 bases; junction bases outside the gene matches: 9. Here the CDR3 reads CASSPQLAGTSTDTQYF. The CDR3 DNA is TGTGCCAGCAGTCCTCAGCTAGCGGGGACCAGCACAGATACGCAGTATTTT.

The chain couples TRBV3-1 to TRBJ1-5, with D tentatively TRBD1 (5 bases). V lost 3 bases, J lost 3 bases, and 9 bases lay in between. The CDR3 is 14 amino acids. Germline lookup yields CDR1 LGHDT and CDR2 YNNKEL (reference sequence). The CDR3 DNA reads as TGTGCCAGCAGCCAGTCAGGGTCCAATCAGCCCCAGCATTTT. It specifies CASSQSGSNQPQHF.

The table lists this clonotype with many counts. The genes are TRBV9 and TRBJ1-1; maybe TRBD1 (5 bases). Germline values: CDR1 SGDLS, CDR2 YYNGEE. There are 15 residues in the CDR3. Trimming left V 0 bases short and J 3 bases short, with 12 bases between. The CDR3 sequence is CASSVDGGAHTEAFF. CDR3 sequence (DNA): TGTGCCAGCAGCGTAGATGGAGGGGCCCACACTGAAGCTTTCTTT.

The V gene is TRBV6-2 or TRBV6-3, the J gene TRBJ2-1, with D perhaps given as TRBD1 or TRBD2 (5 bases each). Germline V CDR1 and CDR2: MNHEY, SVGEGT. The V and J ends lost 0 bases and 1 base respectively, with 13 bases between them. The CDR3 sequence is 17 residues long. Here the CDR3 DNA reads TGTGCCAGCAGTTACTCCAGGGACGTGCGTTCCTACAATGAGCAGTTCTTC. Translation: CASSYSRDVRSYNEQFF.

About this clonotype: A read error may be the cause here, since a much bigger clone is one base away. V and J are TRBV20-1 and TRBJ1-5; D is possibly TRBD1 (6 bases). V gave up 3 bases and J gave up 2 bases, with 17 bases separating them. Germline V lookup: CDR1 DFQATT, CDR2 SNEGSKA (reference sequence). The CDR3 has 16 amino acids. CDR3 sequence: CSASEAIGGGNQPQHF. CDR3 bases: TGCAGTGCTAGTGAGGCGATAGGGGGTGGCAATCAGCCCCAGCATTTT.

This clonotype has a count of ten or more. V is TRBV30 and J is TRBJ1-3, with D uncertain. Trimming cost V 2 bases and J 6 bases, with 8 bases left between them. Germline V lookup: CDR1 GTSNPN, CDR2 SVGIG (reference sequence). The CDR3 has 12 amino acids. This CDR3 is CAWSPRQNTIYF. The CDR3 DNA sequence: TGTGCCTGGAGTCCCCGTCAAAACACCATATATTTT. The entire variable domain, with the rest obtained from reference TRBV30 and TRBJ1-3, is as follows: SQTIHQWPATLVQPVGSPLSLECTVEGTSNPNLYWYRQAAGRGLQLLFYSVGIGQISSEVPQNLSASRPQDRQFILSSKKLLLSDSGFYLCAWSPRQNTIYFGEGSWLTVV.

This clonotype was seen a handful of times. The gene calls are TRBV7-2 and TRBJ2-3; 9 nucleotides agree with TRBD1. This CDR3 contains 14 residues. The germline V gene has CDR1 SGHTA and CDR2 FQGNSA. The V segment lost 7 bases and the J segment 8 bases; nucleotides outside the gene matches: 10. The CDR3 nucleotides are TGTGCCAGCACCTTGGACAGGGGTTCCTTTACGCAGTATTTT. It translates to CASTLDRGSFTQYF. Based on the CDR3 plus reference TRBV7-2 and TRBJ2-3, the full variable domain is GAGVSQSPSNKVTEKGKDVELRCDPISGHTALYWYRQSLGQGLEFLIYFQGNSAPDKSGLPSDRFSAERTGGSVSTLTIQRTQQEDSAVYLCASTLDRGSFTQYFGPGTRLTVL.